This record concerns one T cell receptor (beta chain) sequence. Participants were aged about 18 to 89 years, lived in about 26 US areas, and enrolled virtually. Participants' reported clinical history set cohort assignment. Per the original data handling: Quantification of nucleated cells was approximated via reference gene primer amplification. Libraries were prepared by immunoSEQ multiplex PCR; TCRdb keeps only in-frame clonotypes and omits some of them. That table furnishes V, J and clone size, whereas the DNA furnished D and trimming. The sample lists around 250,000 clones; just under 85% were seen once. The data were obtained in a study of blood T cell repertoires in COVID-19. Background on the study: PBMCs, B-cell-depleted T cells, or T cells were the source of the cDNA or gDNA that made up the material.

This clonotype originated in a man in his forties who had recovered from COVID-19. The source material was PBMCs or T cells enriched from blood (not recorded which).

CDR3 DNA sequence: TGTGCCAGCAGTTTTGGACAGCTAACGGGGGAGCTGTTTTTT. Amino acids: CASSFGQLTGELFF. The chain carries TRBV27 and TRBJ2-2; D possibly corresponds to TRBD1 (6 bases). The germline CDR1 and CDR2 sequences are MNHEY and SMNVEV (reference sequence). Deletions cut 3 bases from V and 8 bases from J, with 13 bases between. The CDR3 has 14 residues.